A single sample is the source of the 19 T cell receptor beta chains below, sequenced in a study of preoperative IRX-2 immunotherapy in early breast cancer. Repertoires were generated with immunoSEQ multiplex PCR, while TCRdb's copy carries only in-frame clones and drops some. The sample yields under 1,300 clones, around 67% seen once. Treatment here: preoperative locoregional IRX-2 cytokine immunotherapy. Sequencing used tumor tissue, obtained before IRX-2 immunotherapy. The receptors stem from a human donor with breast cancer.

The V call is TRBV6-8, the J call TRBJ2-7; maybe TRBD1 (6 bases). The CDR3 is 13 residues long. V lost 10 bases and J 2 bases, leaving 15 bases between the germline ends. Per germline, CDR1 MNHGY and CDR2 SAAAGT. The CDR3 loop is CAILFSGAYEQYF. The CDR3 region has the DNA TGTGCCATTCTGTTTTCAGGGGCCTACGAGCAGTACTTC.

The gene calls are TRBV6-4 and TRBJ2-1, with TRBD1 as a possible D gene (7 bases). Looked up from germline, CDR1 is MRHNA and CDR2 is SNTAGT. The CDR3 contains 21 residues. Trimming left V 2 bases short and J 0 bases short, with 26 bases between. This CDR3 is CASSDDPGGRAVSTSYNEQFF. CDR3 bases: TGTGCCAGCAGTGACGACCCAGGGGGGCGGGCTGTCAGCACCTCCTACAATGAGCAGTTCTTC.

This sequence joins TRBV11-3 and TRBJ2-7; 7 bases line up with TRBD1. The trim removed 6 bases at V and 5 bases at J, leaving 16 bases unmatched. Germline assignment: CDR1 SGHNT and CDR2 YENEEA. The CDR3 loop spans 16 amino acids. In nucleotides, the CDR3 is TGTGCCAGCAGGGAAAACCGACCGGGACAGAACCACGAGCAGTACTTC. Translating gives CASRENRPGQNHEQYF.

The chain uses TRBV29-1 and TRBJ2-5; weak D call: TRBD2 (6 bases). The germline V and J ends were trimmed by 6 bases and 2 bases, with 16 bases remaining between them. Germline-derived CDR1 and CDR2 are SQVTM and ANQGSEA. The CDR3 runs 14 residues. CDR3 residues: CSVPEGQGQETQYF. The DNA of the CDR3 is TGCAGCGTCCCGGAGGGGCAGGGACAAGAGACCCAGTACTTC.

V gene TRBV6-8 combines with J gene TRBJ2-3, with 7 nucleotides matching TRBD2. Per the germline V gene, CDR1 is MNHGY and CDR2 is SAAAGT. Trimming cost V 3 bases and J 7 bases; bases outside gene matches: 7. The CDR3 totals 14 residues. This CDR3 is CASSYGPGRYTQYF. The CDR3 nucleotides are TGTGCCAGCAGTTATGGACCCGGGAGGTATACGCAGTATTTT.

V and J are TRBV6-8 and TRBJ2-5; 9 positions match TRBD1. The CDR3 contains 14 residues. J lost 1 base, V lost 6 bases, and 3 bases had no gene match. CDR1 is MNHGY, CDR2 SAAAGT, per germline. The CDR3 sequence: CASSDRGGQETQYF. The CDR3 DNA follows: TGTGCCAGCAGCGACAGGGGGGGCCAAGAGACCCAGTACTTC.

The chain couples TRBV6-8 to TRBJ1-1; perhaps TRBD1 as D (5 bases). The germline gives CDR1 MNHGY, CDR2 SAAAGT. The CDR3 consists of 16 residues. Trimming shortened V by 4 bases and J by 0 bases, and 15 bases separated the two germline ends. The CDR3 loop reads CASSSVSWGVNTEAFF. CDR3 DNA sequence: TGTGCCAGCAGTTCCGTTTCCTGGGGGGTGAACACTGAAGCTTTCTTT.

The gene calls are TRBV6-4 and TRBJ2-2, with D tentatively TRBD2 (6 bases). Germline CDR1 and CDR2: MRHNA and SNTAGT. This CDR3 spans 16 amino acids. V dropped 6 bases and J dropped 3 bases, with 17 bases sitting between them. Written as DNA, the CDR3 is TGTGCCAGCAGCCCTAGGGGACTGATGGACACCGGGGAGCTGTTTTTT. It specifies CASSPRGLMDTGELFF.

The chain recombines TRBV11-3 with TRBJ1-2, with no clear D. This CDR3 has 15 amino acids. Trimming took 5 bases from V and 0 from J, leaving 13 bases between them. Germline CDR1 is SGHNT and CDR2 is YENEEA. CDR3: CASSQSPPTNYGYTF. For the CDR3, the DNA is TGTGCCAGCAGCCAAAGTCCACCAACTAACTATGGCTACACCTTC.

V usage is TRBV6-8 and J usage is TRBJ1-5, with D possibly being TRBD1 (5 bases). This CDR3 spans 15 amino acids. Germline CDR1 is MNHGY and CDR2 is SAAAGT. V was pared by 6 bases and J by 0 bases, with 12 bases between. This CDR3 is CASRWTSSSNQPQHF. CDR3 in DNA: TGTGCCAGCAGGTGGACATCCTCTAGCAATCAGCCCCAGCATTTT.

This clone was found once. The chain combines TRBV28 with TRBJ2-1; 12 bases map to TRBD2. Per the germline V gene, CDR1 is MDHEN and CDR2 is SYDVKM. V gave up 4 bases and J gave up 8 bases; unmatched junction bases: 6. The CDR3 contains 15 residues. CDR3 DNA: TGTGCCAGCAGTTCTCTACTAGCGGGAGGCGATGAGCAGTTCTTC. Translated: CASSSLLAGGDEQFF.

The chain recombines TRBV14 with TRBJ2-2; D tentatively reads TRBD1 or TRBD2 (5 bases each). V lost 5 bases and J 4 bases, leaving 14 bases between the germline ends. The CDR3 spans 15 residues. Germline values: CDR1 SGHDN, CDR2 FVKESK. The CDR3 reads CASSVRSGRTGELFF. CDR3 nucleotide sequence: TGTGCCAGCAGCGTCCGTTCGGGGCGCACCGGGGAGCTGTTTTTT.

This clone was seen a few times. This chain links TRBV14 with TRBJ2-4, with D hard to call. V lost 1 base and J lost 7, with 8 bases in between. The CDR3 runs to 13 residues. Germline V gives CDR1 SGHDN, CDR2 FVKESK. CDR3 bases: TGTGCCAGCAGCCAAGTAAAAAACAACATTCAGTACTTC. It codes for CASSQVKNNIQYF.

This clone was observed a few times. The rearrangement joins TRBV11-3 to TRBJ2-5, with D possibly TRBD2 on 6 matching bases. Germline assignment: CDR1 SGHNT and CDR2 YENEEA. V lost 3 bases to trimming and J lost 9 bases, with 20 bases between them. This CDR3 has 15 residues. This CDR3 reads CASSLSLGTGQAQYF. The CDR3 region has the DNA TGTGCCAGCAGCTTGTCTTTAGGGACTGGGCAAGCCCAGTACTTC.

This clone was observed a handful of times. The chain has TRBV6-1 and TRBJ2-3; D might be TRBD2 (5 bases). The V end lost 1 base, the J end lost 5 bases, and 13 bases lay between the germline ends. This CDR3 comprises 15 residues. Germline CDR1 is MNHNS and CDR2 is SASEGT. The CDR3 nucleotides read TGTGCCAGCAGTGAAGGGCCTAGGGAGTTAGATACGCAGTATTTT. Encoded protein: CASSEGPRELDTQYF.

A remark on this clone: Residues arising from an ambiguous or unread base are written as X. The CDR3, as DNA: TGTGCCAGCAGCTTAGGGAKCTCAGGGGTCTGGGGCTACACCTTC. Its translation: CASSLGXSGVWGYTF. The rearrangement joins TRBV11-3 to TRBJ1-2; D might be TRBD1 (6 bases). In germline, CDR1 is SGHNT, CDR2 YENEEA. The CDR3 length is 15 residues. V was trimmed by 1 base and J by 8 bases, leaving 17 bases between them.

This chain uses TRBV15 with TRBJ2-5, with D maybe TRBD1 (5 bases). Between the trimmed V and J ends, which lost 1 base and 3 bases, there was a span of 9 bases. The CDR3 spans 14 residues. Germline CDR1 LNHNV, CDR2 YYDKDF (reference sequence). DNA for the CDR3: TGTGCCACCAGCAGAGTTGGGGCAGAAGAGACCCAGTACTTC. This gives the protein CATSRVGAEETQYF.

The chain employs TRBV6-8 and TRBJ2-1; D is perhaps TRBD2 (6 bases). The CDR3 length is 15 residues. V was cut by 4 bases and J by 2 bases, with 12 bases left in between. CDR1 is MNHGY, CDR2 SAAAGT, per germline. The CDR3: CASSLASVPYNEQFF. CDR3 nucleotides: TGTGCCAGCAGTTTAGCTAGCGTTCCCTACAATGAGCAGTTCTTC.

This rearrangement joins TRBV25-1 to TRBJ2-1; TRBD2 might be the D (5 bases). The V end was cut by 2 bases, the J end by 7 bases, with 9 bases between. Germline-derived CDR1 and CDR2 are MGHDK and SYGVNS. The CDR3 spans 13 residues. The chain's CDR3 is CASSEPRGNEQFF. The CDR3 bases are TGTGCCAGCAGTGAACCTAGAGGGAATGAGCAGTTCTTC.